This entry is about one T cell receptor beta chain. Antigen unknown. The data are from a study of vaccination effects on CD4 cells after COVID-19. Study information: From a couple of convalescent patients, samples were taken 16 days and one week before vaccination. Cultures used 2.1 million or so PBMC per well, approximately 10 IU/ml IL-2 and about 10 ug/ml peptides.

The CDR3 runs 15 residues. Germline CDR1 and CDR2: MGHRA and YSYEKL. V was clipped by 0 bases and J by 1 base, with 9 bases between them. Sequenced by immunoSEQ multiplex PCR; TCRdb stores in-frame clones only, minus some. The sample contains about 47,000 clones, 76% of which appear only once. Cells that had been cultured for nine to eleven days were the source of isolated CD4+ T cells. This person's SARS-CoV-2 infection, confirmed by PCR, occurred between March and December 2020. Sequences were derived from CD4+ T cells from PBMCs cultured without peptide, sampled before COVID-19 vaccination. This chain links TRBV4-1 with TRBJ1-1; no definite D call. The TCR was taken from a human donor who had a prior SARS-CoV-2 infection. For the CDR3, the DNA is TGCGCCAGCAGCCAAGATGTGGCGGCGAACACTGAAGCTTTCTTT. Its protein is CASSQDVAANTEAFF.